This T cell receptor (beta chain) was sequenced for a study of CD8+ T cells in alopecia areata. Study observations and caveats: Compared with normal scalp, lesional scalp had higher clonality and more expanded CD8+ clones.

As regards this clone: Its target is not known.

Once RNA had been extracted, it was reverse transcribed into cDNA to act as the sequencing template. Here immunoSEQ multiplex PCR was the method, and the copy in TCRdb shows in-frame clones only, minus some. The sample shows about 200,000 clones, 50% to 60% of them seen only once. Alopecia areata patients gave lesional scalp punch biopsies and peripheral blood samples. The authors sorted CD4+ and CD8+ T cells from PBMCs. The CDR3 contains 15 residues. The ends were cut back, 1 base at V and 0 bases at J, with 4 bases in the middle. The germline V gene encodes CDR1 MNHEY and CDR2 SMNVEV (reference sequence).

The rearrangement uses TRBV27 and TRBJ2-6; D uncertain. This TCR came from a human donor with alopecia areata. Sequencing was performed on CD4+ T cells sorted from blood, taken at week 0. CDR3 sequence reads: CASSLLASGANVLTF. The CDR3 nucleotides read TGTGCCAGCAGTTTATTGGCCTCTGGGGCCAACGTCCTGACTTTC.